Listed here is a single TCR beta chain. Its antigen is currently unknown. Germline CDR1 is MNHEY and CDR2 is SVGAGI. V gave up 2 bases and J gave up 2 bases, with 11 bases separating them. The CDR3 runs to 15 residues. Clones were sequenced by immunoSEQ multiplex PCR, and TCRdb holds only the in-frame ones, with some missing. The sample consists of around 14,000 clones, about 77% of them appearing once. This specimen belongs to a study of OX40 agonist ivuxolimab in advanced cancers. Study results and limitations: Some of the lowest clonal expansion was seen in partial responders at 0.1-3.0 mg/kg. No determination was made of the antigen specificity of the expanded peripheral T cells.

This TCR came from an adult with an advanced solid tumor such as melanoma, head and neck, liver or kidney cancer. Sequencing was performed on CD4+ or CD8+ T cells sorted from blood, taken in a trial of the OX40 agonist ivuxolimab. The chain uses TRBV6-5 and TRBJ2-3, with TRBD1 as a possible D gene (5 bases). The CDR3 sequence: CASSYEVTDTDTQYF. The CDR3 bases are TGTGCCAGCAGTTACGAAGTGACAGACACAGATACGCAGTATTTT.